These 10 T cell receptor beta chains share one sample of origin, sequenced in a study of CD4 T cells in relation to SARS-CoV-2 and coronaviruses (dated by TCRdb to about 2021). For these TCRs, the target antigens are not known. The method behind the library was the immunoSEQ multiplex PCR assay. TCRdb holds this immuneACCESS table with in-frame rearrangements only. Some clones are missing; in checked studies, unresolved V genes explain under half, and the rest has no known cause. Here the sample has approximately 41,000 clones; 77% occur a single time. About a fifth of the sample comes from the top ten. What was sequenced was memory CD4+ T cells from PBMCs, cultured in vitro. The cell subset or site tag for this specimen amounts to: memory (non-naive) CD4+ T cells. The receptor source for this set is an adult with COVID-19.

This clone was counted once. This chain links TRBV5-6 with TRBJ1-2, with 11 bases identical to TRBD1. V shed 4 bases and J 3 bases; nucleotides not matched to a gene: 5. Germline V gene sequence: CDR1 SGHDT, CDR2 YYEEEE. The CDR3 runs 15 residues. CDR3 sequence (DNA): TGTGCCAGCAGCCCACGGGACAGGGGGTACTATGGCTACACCTTC. Residues: CASSPRDRGYYGYTF.

The chain is built from TRBV9 and TRBJ2-3, with 8 bases lining up with TRBD2. V lost 0 bases to trimming and J lost 2 bases; unmatched junction nucleotides: 5. Germline V lookup: CDR1 SGDLS, CDR2 YYNGEE. This CDR3 contains 16 residues. In nucleotides, the CDR3 is TGTGCCAGCAGCGTAGCAGCGGGAGAGGACACAGATACGCAGTATTTT. This encodes CASSVAAGEDTDTQYF.

The V and J genes are TRBV4-2 and TRBJ2-5, with 11 bases that match TRBD2. The CDR3 is made up of 15 amino acids. Germline V lookup: CDR1 LGHNA, CDR2 YNFKEQ. The trim removed 3 bases at V and 2 bases at J, leaving 2 bases unmatched. The CDR3 region has the DNA TGTGCCAGCAGCCAGGGGACTAGCGGACAAGAGACCCAGTACTTC. Translated, it gives CASSQGTSGQETQYF.

CDR3 loop: CARSLSGTSRYEQYF. CDR3 nucleotides: TGTGCCAGAAGCTTATCCGGGACTAGCAGATACGAGCAGTACTTC. The V gene is TRBV5-3, the J gene TRBJ2-7, with 9 bases lining up with TRBD2. TRBV5-3 has ORF status, its function being uncertain. The CDR3 spans 15 residues. Trimming cost V 2 bases and J 4 bases; bases outside gene matches: 7.

J is TRBJ1-2 and V is TRBV5-4; D is perhaps TRBD1 (6 bases). V was trimmed by 4 bases and J by 8 bases, leaving 12 bases between them. The germline V gene has CDR1 SGHNT and CDR2 YYREEE (reference sequence). This CDR3 has 12 residues. As DNA, the CDR3 is TGTGCCAGCAGCGACTCCAGGGGCGGCTACACCTTC. Translating it yields CASSDSRGGYTF.

This clone was observed once. The chain couples TRBV4-2 to TRBJ2-1, with 12 bases aligning to TRBD2. Trimming removed 0 bases from V and 7 bases from J; junction bases left unmatched: 13. The CDR3 extends over 19 amino acids. Germline V CDR1 and CDR2: LGHNA, YNFKEQ. The CDR3 protein is CASSQDLGLAGGYGNEQFF. In DNA form, the CDR3 reads TGTGCCAGCAGCCAAGACTTGGGCCTAGCGGGAGGGTATGGGAATGAGCAGTTCTTC.

The chain recombines TRBV10-3 with TRBJ2-1; 8 nucleotides line up with TRBD1. J lost 6 bases, V lost 4 bases, and 14 bases had no gene match. The CDR3 length is 17 residues. Germline V lookup: CDR1 ENHRY, CDR2 SYGVKD. The CDR3 is CAISGGQGIPPFNEQFF. In nucleotides, the CDR3 is TGTGCCATCAGTGGAGGACAGGGTATTCCCCCTTTCAATGAGCAGTTCTTC.

This chain joins TRBV3-1 (or the pseudogene TRBV3-2) and TRBJ2-5; 7 bases line up with TRBD2. The CDR3 contains 17 residues. V was clipped by 2 bases and J by 1 base; unmatched bases: 10. CDR1 and CDR2 (germline): LGHDT, YNNKEL (reference sequence). The CDR3 spells CASSQMRLAASQETQYF. CDR3 DNA sequence: TGTGCCAGCAGCCAAATGAGGCTAGCGGCGTCCCAAGAGACCCAGTACTTC.

The chain is built from TRBV6-1 and TRBJ2-7; D gene ambiguous. V shed 0 bases and J shed 7 bases, with 7 bases lying between them. The CDR3 loop spans 12 amino acids. In germline, CDR1 is MNHNS, CDR2 SASEGT. The CDR3 sequence is CASSEAGREQYF. CDR3 in DNA: TGTGCCAGCAGTGAAGCGGGTCGGGAGCAGTACTTC.

J is TRBJ1-4 and V is TRBV15; 7 bases fit TRBD1. CDR1 LNHNV and CDR2 YYDKDF come from the germline V gene (reference sequence). Unmatched junction bases numbered 8, after V lost 5 bases and J lost 11 bases. The CDR3 contains 13 residues. Here the CDR3 DNA reads TGTGCCACCAGCTTTGCGACAGGGCAGAAACTGTTTTTT. This encodes CATSFATGQKLFF.